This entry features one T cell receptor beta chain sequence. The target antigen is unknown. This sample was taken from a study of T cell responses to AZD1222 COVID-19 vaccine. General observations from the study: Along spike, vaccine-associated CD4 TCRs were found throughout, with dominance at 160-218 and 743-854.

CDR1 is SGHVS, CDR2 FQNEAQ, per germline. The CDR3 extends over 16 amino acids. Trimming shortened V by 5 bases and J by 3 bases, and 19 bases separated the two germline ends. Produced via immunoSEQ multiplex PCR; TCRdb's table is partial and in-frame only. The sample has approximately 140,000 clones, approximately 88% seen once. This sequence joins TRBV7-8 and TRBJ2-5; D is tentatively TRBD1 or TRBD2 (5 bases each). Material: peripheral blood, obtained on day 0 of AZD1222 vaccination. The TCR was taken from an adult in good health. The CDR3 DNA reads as TGTGCCAGCAGCCCCCTACTCGGGGCCGGGGAAGAGACCCAGTACTTC. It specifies CASSPLLGAGEETQYF.